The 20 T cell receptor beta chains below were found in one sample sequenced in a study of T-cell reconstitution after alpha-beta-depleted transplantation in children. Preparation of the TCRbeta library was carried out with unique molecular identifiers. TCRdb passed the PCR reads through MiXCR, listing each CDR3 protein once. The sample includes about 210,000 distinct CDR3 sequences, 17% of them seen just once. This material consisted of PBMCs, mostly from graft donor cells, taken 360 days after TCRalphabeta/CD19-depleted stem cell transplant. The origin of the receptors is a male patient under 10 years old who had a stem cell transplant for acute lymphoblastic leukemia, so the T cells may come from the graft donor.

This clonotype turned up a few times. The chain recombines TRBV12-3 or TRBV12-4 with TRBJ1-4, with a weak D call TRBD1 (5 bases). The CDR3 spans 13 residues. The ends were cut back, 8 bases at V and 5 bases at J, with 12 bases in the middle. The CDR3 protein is CASQGGLNEKLFF. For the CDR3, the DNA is TGTGCCAGCCAGGGCGGCTTAAATGAAAAACTGTTTTTT.

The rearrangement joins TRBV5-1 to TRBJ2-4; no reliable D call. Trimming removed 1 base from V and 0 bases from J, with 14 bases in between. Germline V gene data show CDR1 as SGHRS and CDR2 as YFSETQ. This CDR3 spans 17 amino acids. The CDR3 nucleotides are TGCGCCAGCAGCTTGAGCTCTAGTTTACTAGCCAAAAACATTCAGTACTTC. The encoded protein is CASSLSSSLLAKNIQYF.

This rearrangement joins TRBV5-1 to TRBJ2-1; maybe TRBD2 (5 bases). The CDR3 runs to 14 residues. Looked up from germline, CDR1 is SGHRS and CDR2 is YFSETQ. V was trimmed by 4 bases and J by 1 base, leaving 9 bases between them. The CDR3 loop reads CASSERGSYNEQFF. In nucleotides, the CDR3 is TGCGCCAGCAGCGAACGGGGATCCTACAATGAGCAGTTCTTC.

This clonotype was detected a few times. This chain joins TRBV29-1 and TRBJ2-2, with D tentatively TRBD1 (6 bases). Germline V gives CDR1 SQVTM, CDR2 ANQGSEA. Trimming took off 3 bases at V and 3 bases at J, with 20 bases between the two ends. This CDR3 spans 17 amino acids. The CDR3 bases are TGCAGCGTTGAGGTTGAAACGGGGAAGGGGGACACCGGGGAGCTGTTTTTT. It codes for CSVEVETGKGDTGELFF.

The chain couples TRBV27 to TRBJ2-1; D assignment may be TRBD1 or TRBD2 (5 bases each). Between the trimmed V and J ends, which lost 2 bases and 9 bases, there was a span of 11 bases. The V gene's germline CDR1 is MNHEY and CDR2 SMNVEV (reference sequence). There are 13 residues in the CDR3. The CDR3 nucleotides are TGTGCCAGCAGTTTAGTCCGGGGCGGTGAGCAGTTCTTC. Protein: CASSLVRGGEQFF.

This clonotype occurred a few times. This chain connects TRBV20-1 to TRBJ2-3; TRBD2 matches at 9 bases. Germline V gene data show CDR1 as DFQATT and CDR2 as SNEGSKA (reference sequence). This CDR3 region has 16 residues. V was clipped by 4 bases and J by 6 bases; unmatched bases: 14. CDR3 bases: TGCAGTGCTACTAGGGAGGGGCTAGCGGGGTCGGATACGCAGTATTTT. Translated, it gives CSATREGLAGSDTQYF.

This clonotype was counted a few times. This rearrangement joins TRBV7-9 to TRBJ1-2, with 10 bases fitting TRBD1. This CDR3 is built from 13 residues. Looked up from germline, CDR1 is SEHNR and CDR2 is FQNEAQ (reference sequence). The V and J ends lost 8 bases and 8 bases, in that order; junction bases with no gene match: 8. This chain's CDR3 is CASGLDRGQGYTF. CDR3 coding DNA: TGTGCCAGCGGCCTCGACAGGGGGCAAGGCTACACCTTC.

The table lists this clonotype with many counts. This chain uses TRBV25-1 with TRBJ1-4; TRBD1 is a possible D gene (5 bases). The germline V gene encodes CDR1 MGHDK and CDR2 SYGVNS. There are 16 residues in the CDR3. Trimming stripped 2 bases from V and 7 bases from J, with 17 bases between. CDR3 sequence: CASSERRIGGAEKLFF. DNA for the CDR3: TGTGCCAGCAGTGAACGGCGGATCGGGGGAGCTGAAAAACTGTTTTTT.

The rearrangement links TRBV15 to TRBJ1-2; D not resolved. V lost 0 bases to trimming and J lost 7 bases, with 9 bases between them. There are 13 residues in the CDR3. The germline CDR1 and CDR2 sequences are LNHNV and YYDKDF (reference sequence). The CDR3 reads CATSRDPMGGYTF. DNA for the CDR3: TGTGCCACCAGCAGAGATCCGATGGGTGGCTACACCTTC.

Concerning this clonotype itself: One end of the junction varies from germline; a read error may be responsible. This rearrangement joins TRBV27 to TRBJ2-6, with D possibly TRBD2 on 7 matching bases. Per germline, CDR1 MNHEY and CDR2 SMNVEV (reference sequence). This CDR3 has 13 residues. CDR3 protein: CASSRGGANVRTF. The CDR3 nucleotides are TGTGCCAGCAGTAGAGGGGGGGCCAACGTCCGGACTTTC.

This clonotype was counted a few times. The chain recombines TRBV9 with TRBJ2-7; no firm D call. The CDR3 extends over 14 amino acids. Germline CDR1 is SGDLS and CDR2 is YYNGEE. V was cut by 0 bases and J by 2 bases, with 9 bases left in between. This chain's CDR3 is CASSVGGPTYEQYF. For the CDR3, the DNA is TGTGCCAGCAGCGTAGGTGGGCCGACCTACGAGCAGTACTTC.

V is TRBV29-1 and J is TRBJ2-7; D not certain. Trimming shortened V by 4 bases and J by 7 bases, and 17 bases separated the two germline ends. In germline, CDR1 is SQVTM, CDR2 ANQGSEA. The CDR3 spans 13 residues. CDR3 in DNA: TGCAGCGTTGCCTACACGCCCCAAGGAGAGCAGTACTTC. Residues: CSVAYTPQGEQYF.

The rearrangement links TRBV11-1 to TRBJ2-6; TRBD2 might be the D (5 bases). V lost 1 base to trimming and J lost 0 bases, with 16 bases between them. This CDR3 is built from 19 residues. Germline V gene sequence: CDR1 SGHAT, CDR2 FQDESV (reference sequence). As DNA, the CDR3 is TGTGCCAGCAGCTTAGTGCGGGTTCGGGGTCTCTCTGGGGCCAACGTCCTGACTTTC. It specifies CASSLVRVRGLSGANVLTF.

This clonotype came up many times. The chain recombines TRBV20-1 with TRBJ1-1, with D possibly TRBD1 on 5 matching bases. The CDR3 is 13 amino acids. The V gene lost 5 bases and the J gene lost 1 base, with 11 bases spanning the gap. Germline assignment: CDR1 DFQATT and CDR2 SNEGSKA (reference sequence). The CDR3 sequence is CSAVEDRNTEAFF. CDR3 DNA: TGCAGTGCTGTAGAAGACAGGAACACTGAAGCTTTCTTT.

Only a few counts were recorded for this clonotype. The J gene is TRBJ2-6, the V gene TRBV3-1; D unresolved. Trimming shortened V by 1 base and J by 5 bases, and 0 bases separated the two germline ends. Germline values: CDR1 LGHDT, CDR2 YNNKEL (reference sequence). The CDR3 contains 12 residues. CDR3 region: CASSQGANVLTF. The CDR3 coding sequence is TGTGCCAGCAGCCAAGGGGCCAACGTCCTGACTTTC.

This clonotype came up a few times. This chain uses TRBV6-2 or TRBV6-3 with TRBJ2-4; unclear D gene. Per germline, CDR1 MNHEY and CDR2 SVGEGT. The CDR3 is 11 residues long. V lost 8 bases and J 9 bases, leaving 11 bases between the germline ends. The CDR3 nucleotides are TGTGCCAGCTCGGATTGGGGCATTCAGTACTTC. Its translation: CASSDWGIQYF.

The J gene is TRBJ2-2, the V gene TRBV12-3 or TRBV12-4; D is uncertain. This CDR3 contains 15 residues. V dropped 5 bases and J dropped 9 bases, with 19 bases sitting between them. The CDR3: CASSHRRVYLRELFF. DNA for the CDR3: TGTGCCAGCAGTCACCGCCGGGTATACCTCCGGGAGCTGTTTTTT.

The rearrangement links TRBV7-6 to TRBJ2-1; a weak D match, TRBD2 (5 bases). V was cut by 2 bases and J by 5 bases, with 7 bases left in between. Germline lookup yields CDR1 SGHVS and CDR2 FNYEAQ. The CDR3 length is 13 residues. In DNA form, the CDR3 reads TGTGCCAGCAGCTTAACGGGAAACAATGAGCAGTTCTTC. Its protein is CASSLTGNNEQFF.

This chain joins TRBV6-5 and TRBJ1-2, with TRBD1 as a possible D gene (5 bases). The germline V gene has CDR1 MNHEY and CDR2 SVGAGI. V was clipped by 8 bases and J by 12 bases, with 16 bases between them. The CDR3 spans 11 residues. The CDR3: CASGERGFDTF. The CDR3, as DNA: TGTGCCAGCGGAGAACGGGGCTTTGACACCTTC.

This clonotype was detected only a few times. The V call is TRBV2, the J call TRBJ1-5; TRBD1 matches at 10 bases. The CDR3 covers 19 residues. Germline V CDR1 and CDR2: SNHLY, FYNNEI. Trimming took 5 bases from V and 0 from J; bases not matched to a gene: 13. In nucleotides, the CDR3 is TGTGCCAGCAGTAACCGGGACAGGGGTAATCAGCATAGCAATCAGCCCCAGCATTTT. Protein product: CASSNRDRGNQHSNQPQHF.